Below are 3 T cell receptor beta chains sequenced from a single sample in a study of T cell repertoires in cytomegalovirus infection. TCRdb ran MiXCR on the reads and lists one entry per CDR3 protein. The table has approximately 750,000 distinct CDR3 sequences, roughly 36% seen once. Sequenced sample: PBMCs. The receptors derive from a human donor in good health (CMV status not recorded). Some clones in this sample may be carry-over from other donors' samples.

This clonotype was detected only a few times. The V gene is TRBV19, the J gene TRBJ2-1; weak D call: TRBD1 (6 bases). This CDR3 contains 16 residues. Trimming took off 4 bases at V and 0 bases at J, with 13 bases between the two ends. Germline loops: CDR1 LNHDA, CDR2 SQIVND (reference sequence). The DNA for the CDR3 is TGTGCCAGTAGTACCAGTAGAGGGGGCTCCTACAATGAGCAGTTCTTC. Translated: CASSTSRGGSYNEQFF.

V gene TRBV19 combines with J gene TRBJ1-1, with D maybe TRBD1 (6 bases). Germline CDR1 LNHDA, CDR2 SQIVND (reference sequence). CDR3 length: 15 residues. V was shortened by 5 bases and J by 1 base, with 14 bases between the two germline ends. The CDR3 DNA is TGTGCCAGTAGTCCAAAACGCAGGGGGAACACTGAAGCTTTCTTT. It yields the protein CASSPKRRGNTEAFF.

Comments on this clonotype: It is likely a read error, because the conserved phenylalanine at the end of the CDR3 is missing. The V and J genes are TRBV28 and TRBJ2-7; D possibly matches TRBD1 or TRBD2 (6 bases each). CDR3 length: 12 residues. Germline V gives CDR1 MDHEN, CDR2 SYDVKM. Trimming shortened V by 6 bases and J by 7 bases, and 13 bases separated the two germline ends. The CDR3 sequence is CASSLGGREQYC. CDR3 in DNA: TGTGCCAGCAGCCTGGGGGGCAGGGAGCAGTACTGC.